The source of this TCR beta chain is a study of blood T cell repertoires in COVID-19. In the study overall: Sites in the United States, Italy and Spain provided acute and convalescent COVID-19 samples. Sources were T cells, B-cell-depleted T cells, or PBMCs; the material itself was cDNA or gDNA.

Seattle-derived patients entered the study during active infection and were followed longitudinally. There are 14 residues in the CDR3. CDR1 SGHKS and CDR2 YYEKEE come from the germline V gene (reference sequence). V trimming: 4 bases; J trimming: 0 bases; junction bases outside the gene matches: 1. In the original analysis: Estimation of nucleated cell counts relied on the amplification of reference gene primers. Measured with immunoSEQ multiplex PCR; TCRdb has only the in-frame clones, and not every one. The DNA was the basis for D and trimming; V, J and clone size are from that table. The table has around 150,000 clones, about 90% seen once.

The receptor was derived from a man aged 30 to 45 with COVID-19, enrolled during active disease. Sequenced: peripheral blood. The rearrangement links TRBV5-5 to TRBJ1-2; 9 positions match TRBD1. The CDR3 loop is CASSRDRANYGYTF. For the CDR3, the DNA is TGTGCCAGCAGCCGGGACAGGGCTAACTATGGCTACACCTTC.